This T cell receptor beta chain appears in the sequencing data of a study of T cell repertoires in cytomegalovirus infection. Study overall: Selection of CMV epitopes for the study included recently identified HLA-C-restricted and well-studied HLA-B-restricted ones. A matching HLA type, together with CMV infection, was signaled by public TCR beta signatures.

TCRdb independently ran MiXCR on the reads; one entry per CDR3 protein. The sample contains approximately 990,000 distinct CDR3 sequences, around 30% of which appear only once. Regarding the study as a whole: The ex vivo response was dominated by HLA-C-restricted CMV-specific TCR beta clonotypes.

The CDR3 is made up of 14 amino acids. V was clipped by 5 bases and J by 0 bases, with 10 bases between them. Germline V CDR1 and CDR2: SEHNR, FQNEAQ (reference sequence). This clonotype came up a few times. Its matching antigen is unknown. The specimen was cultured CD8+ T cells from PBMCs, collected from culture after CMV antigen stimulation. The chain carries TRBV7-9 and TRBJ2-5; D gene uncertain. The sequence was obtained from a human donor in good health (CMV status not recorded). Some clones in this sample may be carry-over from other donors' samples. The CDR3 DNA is TGTGCCAGCAGCAGTGTCACAAACCAAGAGACCCAGTACTTC. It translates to CASSSVTNQETQYF.